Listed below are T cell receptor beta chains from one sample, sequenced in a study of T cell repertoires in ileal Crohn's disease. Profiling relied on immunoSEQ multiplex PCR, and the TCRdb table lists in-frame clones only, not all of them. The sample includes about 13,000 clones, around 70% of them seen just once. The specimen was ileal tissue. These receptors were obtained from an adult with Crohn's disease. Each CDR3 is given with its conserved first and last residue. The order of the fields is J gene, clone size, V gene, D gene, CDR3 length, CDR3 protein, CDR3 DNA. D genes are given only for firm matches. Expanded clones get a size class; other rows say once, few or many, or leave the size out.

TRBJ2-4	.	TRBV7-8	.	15	CASSLGGAGRNIQYF	TGTGCCAGCAGCTTAGGAGGGGCAGGGAGAAACATTCAGTACTTC
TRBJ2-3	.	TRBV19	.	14	CASSNRDYWDTQYF	TGTGCCAGTAGTAACAGGGACTATTGGGATACGCAGTATTTT
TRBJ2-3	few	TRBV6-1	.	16	CASSEPYGPSTDTQYF	TGTGCCAGCAGTGAACCCTACGGCCCTAGCACAGATACGCAGTATTTT
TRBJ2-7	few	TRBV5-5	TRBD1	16	CASSLAAGTGSYEQYF	TGTGCCAGCAGCTTGGCCGCCGGGACAGGCTCCTACGAGCAGTACTTC
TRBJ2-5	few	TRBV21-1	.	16	CARTNPTSGVQETQYF	TGTGCCAGGACAAACCCTACTAGCGGGGTACAAGAGACCCAGTACTTC
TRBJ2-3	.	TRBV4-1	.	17	CASSQRLAGPSTDTQYF	TGCGCCAGCAGTCAAAGGTTGGCGGGCCCGAGCACAGATACGCAGTATTTT
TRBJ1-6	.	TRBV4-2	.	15	CASSQELSYNSPLHF	TGTGCCAGCAGCCAAGAGCTAAGCTATAATTCACCCCTCCACTTT
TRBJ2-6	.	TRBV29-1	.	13	CSVRGSGANVLTF	TGCAGCGTTCGGGGGTCTGGGGCCAACGTCCTGACTTTC
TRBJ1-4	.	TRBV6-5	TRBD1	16	CASSYLGQGNYEKLFF	TGTGCCAGCAGTTACTTGGGACAGGGCAATTATGAAAAACTGTTTTTT
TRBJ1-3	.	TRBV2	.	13	CASTAGSGNTIYF	TGTGCCAGCACCGCGGGGTCTGGAAACACCATATATTTT
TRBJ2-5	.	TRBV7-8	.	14	CASSQYEGKETQYF	TGTGCCAGCAGTCAATACGAGGGAAAAGAGACCCAGTACTTC
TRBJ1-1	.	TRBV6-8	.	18	CASSQGVGQCLMNTEAFF	TGTGCCAGCAGTCAAGGGGTCGGACAGTGTTTGATGAACACTGAAGCTTTCTTT
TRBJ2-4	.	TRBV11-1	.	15	CASSSPGGLGDIQYF	TGTGCCAGCAGCTCCCCCGGCGGTTTAGGGGACATTCAGTACTTC
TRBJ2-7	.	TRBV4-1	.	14	CASSPGHGRNEQYF	TGCGCCAGCAGCCCAGGACACGGTCGGAACGAGCAGTACTTC
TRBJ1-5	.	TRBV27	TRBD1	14	CASSPQGFRQPQHF	TGTGCCAGCAGTCCACAGGGGTTCAGGCAGCCCCAGCATTTT
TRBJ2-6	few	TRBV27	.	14	CASNLASGANVLTF	TGTGCCAGCAACTTGGCCTCTGGGGCCAACGTCCTGACTTTC
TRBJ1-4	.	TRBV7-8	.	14	CASTRTMLNEKLFF	TGTGCCAGCACCCGGACTATGCTGAATGAAAAACTGTTTTTT
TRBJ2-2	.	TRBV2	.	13	CASSQGQNGELFF	TGTGCCAGCAGTCAAGGACAGAACGGGGAGCTGTTTTTT
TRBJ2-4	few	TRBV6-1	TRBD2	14	CASSETSGGDIQYF	TGTGCCAGCAGTGAGACTAGCGGGGGAGACATTCAGTACTTC
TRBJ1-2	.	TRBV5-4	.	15	CASSMPRGDNYGYTF	TGTGCCAGCAGCATGCCGCGAGGGGATAACTATGGCTACACCTTC
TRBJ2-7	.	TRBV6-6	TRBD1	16	CASSRRTGGMWYEQYF	TGTGCCAGCAGTCGAAGGACAGGGGGCATGTGGTACGAGCAGTACTTC
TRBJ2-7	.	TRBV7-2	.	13	CASSSRVATEQYF	TGTGCCAGCAGCTCGAGAGTAGCGACCGAGCAGTACTTC
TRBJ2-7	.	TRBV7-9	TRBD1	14	CASSRTGGAYEQYF	TGTGCCAGCAGCCGGACAGGGGGCGCGTACGAGCAGTACTTC
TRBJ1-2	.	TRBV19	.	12	CASSTREYGYTF	TGTGCCAGTAGTACGCGAGAGTATGGCTACACCTTC
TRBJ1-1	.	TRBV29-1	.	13	CSALGRLNTEAFF	TGCAGCGCCCTAGGGAGATTGAACACTGAAGCTTTCTTT
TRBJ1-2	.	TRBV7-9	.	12	CASSLGRGGYTF	TGTGCCAGCAGCTTGGGAAGGGGTGGCTACACCTTC